This passage covers 27 T cell receptor beta chains from one sample sequenced in a study of CD4 T cells in relation to SARS-CoV-2 and coronaviruses. Assay used: immunoSEQ multiplex PCR; TCRdb lists only in-frame clones, some missing. The table shows some 19,000 clones, with around three quarters occurring only once. Their antigen targets remain unknown. Unexposed donor CD4+ T cells date from about 2011-2018, before the COVID-19 pandemic. The cells were cultured for about ten days before CD4+ T cells were isolated. The source material was CD4+ T cells from PBMCs, cultured in vitro. The receptors derive from a human donor in good health.

The rearrangement links TRBV28 to TRBJ2-5; 8 bases fit TRBD1. CDR1 MDHEN and CDR2 SYDVKM come from the germline V gene. With V trimmed by 7 bases and J by 4 bases, 11 bases remained unmatched. The CDR3 totals 15 residues. This CDR3 reads CASNELSGGGETQYF. DNA of the CDR3: TGTGCCAGCAATGAGCTCTCAGGGGGCGGAGAGACCCAGTACTTC.

This sequence joins TRBV19 and TRBJ1-2; D gene unclear. The V end lost 2 bases, the J end lost 7 bases, and 8 bases lay between the germline ends. This CDR3 spans 12 amino acids. The germline gives CDR1 LNHDA, CDR2 SQIVND (reference sequence). The CDR3 nucleotides read TGTGCCAGTAGTATAAGAGCGGTTGGCTACACCTTC. This sequence encodes CASSIRAVGYTF.

The genes are TRBV18 and TRBJ2-5, with TRBD1 matching 9 bases. This CDR3 has 15 amino acids. The germline CDR1 and CDR2 sequences are KGHSH and LQKENI. Losses at the gene ends were 0 bases for V and 4 bases for J; bases not matched to a gene: 3. CDR3 sequence reads: CASSPPTGGSETQYF. Written as DNA, the CDR3 is TGTGCCAGCTCACCACCAACAGGGGGCTCAGAGACCCAGTACTTC.

The genes are TRBV20-1 and TRBJ2-1; D is uncertain. The CDR3 is made up of 11 amino acids. Germline V CDR1 and CDR2: DFQATT, SNEGSKA (reference sequence). The germline V and J ends were trimmed by 7 bases and 5 bases, with 9 bases remaining between them. CDR3 bases: TGCAGTGTTGGGTCAGACAATGAGCAGTTCTTC. This codes for CSVGSDNEQFF.

V usage is TRBV5-1 and J usage is TRBJ1-1; 7 bases are shared with TRBD1. J was trimmed by 6 bases and V by 1 base; bases with no gene match: 12. CDR1 is SGHRS, CDR2 YFSETQ, per germline. CDR3 length: 16 amino acids. This chain's CDR3 is CASSLYAGGLNAEAFF. CDR3 DNA: TGCGCCAGCAGCTTGTATGCAGGGGGTTTGAATGCTGAAGCTTTCTTT.

This sequence joins TRBV2 and TRBJ2-4; 9 bases are shared with TRBD2. The length of the CDR3 is 16 residues. J gave up 5 bases and V 4 bases, and 9 bases lay outside the gene matches. The germline gives CDR1 SNHLY, CDR2 FYNNEI. CDR3 in amino acids: CASSAPQLAGENIQYF. The CDR3 DNA follows: TGTGCCAGCAGTGCCCCACAACTAGCGGGCGAAAACATTCAGTACTTC. Supplemented by reference TRBV2 and TRBJ2-4, the full variable domain reads EPEVTQTPSHQVTQMGQEVILRCVPISNHLYFYWYRQILGQKVEFLVSFYNNEISEKSEIFDDQFSVERPDGSNFTLKIRSTKLEDSAMYFCASSAPQLAGENIQYFGAGTRLSVL.

This clone has only a few counts. This sequence joins TRBV4-2 and TRBJ2-1, with TRBD2 matching 7 bases. With 8 bases clipped from V and 4 bases from J, the junction kept 5 bases outside the gene matches. Germline V gene data show CDR1 as LGHNA and CDR2 as YNFKEQ. This CDR3 has 13 amino acids. Here the CDR3 reads CASDRAGYNEQFF. The CDR3 nucleotides are TGTGCCAGCGATCGAGCGGGATACAATGAGCAGTTCTTC.

V is TRBV18 and J is TRBJ2-3; the match to TRBD1 covers 9 bases. CDR3 size: 15 residues. V shed 3 bases, J shed 2 bases, and the junction held 3 bases outside the gene matches. Germline CDR1 is KGHSH and CDR2 is LQKENI. The CDR3 DNA reads as TGTGCCAGCTCACCCGGGACAGGGAACACAGATACGCAGTATTTT. Its protein is CASSPGTGNTDTQYF.

V and J are TRBV14 and TRBJ2-3; 7 bases match TRBD2. V trimming: 5 bases; J trimming: 0 bases; junction bases outside the gene matches: 11. CDR3 length: 17 residues. CDR1 and CDR2 (germline): SGHDN, FVKESK. The CDR3 here is CASSRFIAGRSTDTQYF. The CDR3 DNA is TGTGCCAGCAGCAGATTTATAGCGGGTCGAAGCACAGATACGCAGTATTTT.

The chain recombines TRBV12-3 or TRBV12-4 with TRBJ2-7; D remains ambiguous. The CDR3 totals 12 residues. V was pared by 3 bases and J by 4 bases, with 7 bases between. The CDR3 loop reads CASSFQEYEQYF. As DNA, the CDR3 is TGTGCCAGCAGTTTTCAGGAGTACGAGCAGTACTTC.

This chain connects TRBV12-5 to TRBJ2-1; no reliable D call. Deletions cut 4 bases from V and 3 bases from J, with 1 base between. CDR3 length equals 11 residues. Germline V gene lookup returns CDR1 LGHNT and CDR2 FRNRAP. The CDR3 nucleotides are TGTGCTAGTGGTTACTACAATGAGCAGTTCTTC. Protein: CASGYYNEQFF.

This chain links TRBV9 with TRBJ2-3; TRBD2 matches 8 bases. With V trimmed by 0 bases and J by 2 bases, 2 bases remained unmatched. The germline V gene encodes CDR1 SGDLS and CDR2 YYNGEE. The CDR3 has 15 amino acids. The CDR3 coding sequence is TGTGCCAGCAGCGTAGTAGCGGGGTACACAGATACGCAGTATTTT. Translation: CASSVVAGYTDTQYF. Full variable domain (remainder filled in from reference TRBV9 and TRBJ2-3): DSGVTQTPKHLITATGQRVTLRCSPRSGDLSVYWYQQSLDQGLQFLIQYYNGEERAKGNILERFSAQQFPDLHSELNLSSLELGDSALYFCASSVVAGYTDTQYFGPGTRLTVL.

This clone was picked up a small number of times. V and J are TRBV10-3 and TRBJ2-2, with D perhaps TRBD2 (5 bases). The CDR3 extends over 16 amino acids. The V and J ends lost 0 bases and 5 bases respectively, with 13 bases between them. Germline loops: CDR1 ENHRY, CDR2 SYGVKD. The CDR3 DNA is TGTGCCATCAGTGAGTCGCCGACCCGGAGGACCGGGGAGCTGTTTTTT. Protein: CAISESPTRRTGELFF.

The chain combines TRBV18 with TRBJ2-7; 12 bases are a match to TRBD2. The germline CDR1 and CDR2 sequences are KGHSH and LQKENI. CDR3 size: 18 residues. Losses at the gene ends were 4 bases for V and 7 bases for J; bases not matched to a gene: 17. CDR3 sequence: CASSRGFSSLAGGQEQYF. The CDR3 nucleotides read TGTGCCAGCTCACGCGGGTTTAGCTCGCTAGCGGGAGGGCAAGAGCAGTACTTC. The entire variable domain, with the rest obtained from reference TRBV18 and TRBJ2-7, is as follows: NAGVMQNPRHLVRRRGQEARLRCSPMKGHSHVYWYRQLPEEGLKFMVYLQKENIIDESGMPKERFSAEFPKEGPSILRIQQVVRGDSAAYFCASSRGFSSLAGGQEQYFGPGTRLTVT.

V gene TRBV30 combines with J gene TRBJ1-2; unclear D gene. V gave up 2 bases and J gave up 8 bases, with 9 bases separating them. CDR3 length: 11 amino acids. In germline, CDR1 is GTSNPN, CDR2 SVGIG (reference sequence). CDR3 amino acids: CAWSSGPGYTF. CDR3 in DNA: TGTGCCTGGAGTAGCGGACCGGGCTACACCTTC. Variable domain in full (rest from reference TRBV30 and TRBJ1-2): SQTIHQWPATLVQPVGSPLSLECTVEGTSNPNLYWYRQAAGRGLQLLFYSVGIGQISSEVPQNLSASRPQDRQFILSSKKLLLSDSGFYLCAWSSGPGYTFGSGTRLTVV.

The chain employs TRBV19 and TRBJ1-3; D possibly corresponds to TRBD1 (6 bases). Germline V gene data show CDR1 as LNHDA and CDR2 as SQIVND (reference sequence). CDR3 length: 16 residues. Trimming took off 4 bases at V and 2 bases at J, with 15 bases between the two ends. CDR3 loop: CASSKGRQGPGNTIYF. Written as DNA, the CDR3 is TGTGCCAGTAGTAAGGGACGGCAGGGGCCTGGAAACACCATATATTTT.

The chain joins TRBV27 to TRBJ2-7, with 8 bases identical to TRBD1. The CDR3 is 14 residues long. Germline V gene data show CDR1 as MNHEY and CDR2 as SMNVEV (reference sequence). Losses at the gene ends were 7 bases for V and 3 bases for J; bases not matched to a gene: 8. The CDR3 bases are TGTGCCAGCATTCTGGACAGGGTTGACTACGAGCAGTACTTC. It is translated as CASILDRVDYEQYF.

The rearrangement joins TRBV7-2 to TRBJ2-1; D tentatively reads TRBD1 or TRBD2 (5 bases each). The CDR3 is made up of 13 amino acids. Trimming removed 6 bases from V and 9 bases from J, with 15 bases in between. The germline CDR1 and CDR2 sequences are SGHTA and FQGNSA. CDR3 coding DNA: TGTGCCAGCAGTCAGGGTCGGGACCTTGAGCAGTTCTTC. Amino acids: CASSQGRDLEQFF.

The V gene is TRBV2, the J gene TRBJ2-4, with a tentative D call TRBD1 (6 bases). The length of the CDR3 is 17 residues. The V gene lost 4 bases and the J gene lost 0 bases, with 16 bases spanning the gap. Germline lookup yields CDR1 SNHLY and CDR2 FYNNEI. In nucleotides, the CDR3 is TGTGCCAGCAGTGGTAACAGGGAATTACTAGCCAAAAACATTCAGTACTTC. Translating it yields CASSGNRELLAKNIQYF.

The chain couples TRBV19 to TRBJ2-1, with TRBD2 matching 13 bases. V shed 4 bases and J 7 bases; nucleotides not matched to a gene: 13. The CDR3 sequence is 18 residues long. Germline V lookup: CDR1 LNHDA, CDR2 SQIVND (reference sequence). CDR3 in amino acids: CASSTTSGRARLTNEQFF. The CDR3 region has the DNA TGTGCCAGTAGTACTACTAGCGGGAGGGCCCGGTTGACGAATGAGCAGTTCTTC.

This chain uses TRBV5-1 with TRBJ2-3; unclear D gene. This CDR3 has 11 amino acids. Germline CDR1 reads SGHRS; CDR2 reads YFSETQ. The ends were cut back, 2 bases at V and 5 bases at J, with 3 bases in the middle. CDR3 sequence: CASSLGDTQYF. CDR3 DNA: TGCGCCAGCAGCTTAGGAGATACGCAGTATTTT.

The genes are TRBV5-4 and TRBJ1-1, with D perhaps TRBD1 (6 bases). The germline V gene has CDR1 SGHNT and CDR2 YYREEE (reference sequence). The CDR3 covers 16 residues. The V end lost 0 bases, the J end lost 1 base, and 13 bases lay between the germline ends. The CDR3 DNA reads as TGTGCCAGCAGCTTGGATAGCTGGACAGCGAACACTGAAGCTTTCTTT. It translates to CASSLDSWTANTEAFF.

Only one count was recorded for this clone. The chain carries TRBV29-1 and TRBJ2-3, with D perhaps assigned TRBD1 or TRBD2 (5 bases each). This CDR3 has 12 residues. V lost 7 bases and J 1 base, leaving 9 bases between the germline ends. Germline V lookup: CDR1 SQVTM, CDR2 ANQGSEA. The CDR3 coding sequence is TGCAGCGGGGACCAAGGCACAGATACGCAGTATTTT. Residues: CSGDQGTDTQYF.

This chain joins TRBV2 and TRBJ1-4; a possible D gene is TRBD1 (6 bases). The CDR3 consists of 15 residues. Trimming pared 7 bases from V and 7 bases from J, leaving 19 bases between. Germline V CDR1 and CDR2: SNHLY, FYNNEI. In DNA, the CDR3 is TGTGCCAGCACCCTAGAGGGGGGCGCAGGTGAAAAACTGTTTTTT. This codes for CASTLEGGAGEKLFF.

This clone appeared once. The chain uses TRBV19 and TRBJ1-1; 10 bases line up with TRBD1. Germline assignment: CDR1 LNHDA and CDR2 SQIVND (reference sequence). This CDR3 has 14 residues. The trim removed 5 bases at V and 5 bases at J, leaving 5 bases unmatched. CDR3 residues: CASSPGQGWTEAFF. The CDR3 DNA reads as TGTGCCAGTAGTCCGGGACAGGGGTGGACTGAAGCTTTCTTT.

This chain links TRBV19 with TRBJ1-1; no clear D. V was clipped by 0 bases and J by 2 bases, with 7 bases between them. The CDR3 sequence is 14 residues long. From germline, CDR1 is LNHDA and CDR2 SQIVND (reference sequence). CDR3 loop: CASSIDRVNTEAFF. DNA of the CDR3: TGTGCCAGTAGTATAGATCGAGTAAACACTGAAGCTTTCTTT.

With regard to this clone: The junction differs from germline at one of its ends, possibly a read error. This chain links TRBV5-8 with TRBJ2-3; TRBD1 might be the D (6 bases). This CDR3 has 15 amino acids. The germline V gene has CDR1 SGHTS and CDR2 YDEGEE. The CDR3 DNA is TGTGCCAGCAGATTGGGTCAGGGGAGCGCAGATACGCAGTATTTT. Residues: CASRLGQGSADTQYF. Using reference TRBV5-8 and TRBJ2-3 for the parts outside the CDR3, the full variable domain is EAGVTQSPTHLIKTRGQQATLRCSPISGHTSVYWYQQALGLGLQFLLWYDEGEERNRGNFPPRFSGRQFPNYSSELNVNALELEDSALYLCASRLGQGSADTQYFGPGTRLTVL.